Listed here is a single T cell receptor (beta chain). The antigen remains undetermined. The data are from a study of T cell clonotyping in hematopoietic cell transplantation. Findings and caveats of the study: Pathologically expanded recipient clonotypes increased progressively from day 30 to day 180 as diversity fell.

Trimming took off 0 bases at V and 4 bases at J, with 10 bases between the two ends. The germline gives CDR1 LGHNA, CDR2 YSLEER. This CDR3 region has 15 residues. Assay used: immunoSEQ multiplex PCR; TCRdb lists only in-frame clones, some missing. There are fewer than 6,000 clones in the sample; 77% occur only once, and under 35% lies in the top ten. This clonotype was sampled from a male patient aged 50 to 59 who had an allogeneic stem cell transplant from an unrelated donor, so the T cells may come from the graft donor. Some clones in this sample may be carry-over from other donors' samples. The source was PBMCs, collected 100 days after allogeneic stem cell transplant. This chain uses TRBV4-3 with TRBJ1-5; D gene unclear. CDR3 sequence: CASSQEMVANQPQHF. The DNA for the CDR3 is TGCGCCAGCAGCCAAGAAATGGTGGCGAATCAGCCCCAGCATTTT.